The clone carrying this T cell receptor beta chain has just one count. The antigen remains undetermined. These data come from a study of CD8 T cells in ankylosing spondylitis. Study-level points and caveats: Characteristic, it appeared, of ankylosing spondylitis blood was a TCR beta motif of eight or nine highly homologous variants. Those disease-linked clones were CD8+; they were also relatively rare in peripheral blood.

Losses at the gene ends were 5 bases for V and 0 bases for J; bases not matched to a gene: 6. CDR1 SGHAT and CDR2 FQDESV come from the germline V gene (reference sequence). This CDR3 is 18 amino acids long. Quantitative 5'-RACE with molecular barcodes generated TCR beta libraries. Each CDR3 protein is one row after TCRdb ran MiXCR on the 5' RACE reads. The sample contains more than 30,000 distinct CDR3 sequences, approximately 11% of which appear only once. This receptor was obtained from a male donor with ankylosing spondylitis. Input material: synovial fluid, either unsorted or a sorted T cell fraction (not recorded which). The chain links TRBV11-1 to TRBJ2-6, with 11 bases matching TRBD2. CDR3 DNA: TGTGCCAGCAGCCCCCACGGGACTAGCGGCTCTGGGGCCAACGTCCTGACTTTC. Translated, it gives CASSPHGTSGSGANVLTF.